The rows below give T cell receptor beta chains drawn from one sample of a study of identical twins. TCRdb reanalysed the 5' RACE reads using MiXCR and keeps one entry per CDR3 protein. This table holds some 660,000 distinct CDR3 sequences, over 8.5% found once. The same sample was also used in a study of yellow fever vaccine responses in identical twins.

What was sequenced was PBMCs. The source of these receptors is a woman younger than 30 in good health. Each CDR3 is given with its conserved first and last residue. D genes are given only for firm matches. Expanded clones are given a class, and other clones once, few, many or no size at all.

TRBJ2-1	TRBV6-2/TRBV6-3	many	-	CASSYRADSSYNEQFF	TGTGCCAGCTCCTACCGAGCAGACAGCTCCTACAATGAGCAGTTCTTC
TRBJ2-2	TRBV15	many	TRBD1	CATSRGDRDSGELFF	TGTGCCACCAGCAGAGGGGACAGGGACTCGGGGGAGCTGTTTTTT
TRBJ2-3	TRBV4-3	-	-	CASSPRRPDTQYF	TGCGCCAGCAGCCCTCGACGTCCAGATACGCAGTATTTT
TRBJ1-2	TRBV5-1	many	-	CASSLFGDGGYTF	TGCGCCAGCAGCTTATTCGGGGACGGCGGCTACACCTTC
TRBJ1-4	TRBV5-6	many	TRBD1	CASSLASEQGLATNEKLFF	TGTGCCAGCAGCTTGGCCAGTGAACAGGGGCTTGCAACTAATGAAAAACTGTTTTTT
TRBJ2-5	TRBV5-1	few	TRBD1	CASSLVTGGWETQYF	TGCGCCAGCAGCTTGGTGACAGGGGGCTGGGAGACCCAGTACTTC
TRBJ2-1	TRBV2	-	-	CASTQPSESRGSSYNEQFF	TGTGCCAGCACCCAACCCTCGGAGTCCCGGGGGAGCTCCTACAATGAGCAGTTCTTC
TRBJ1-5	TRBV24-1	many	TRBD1	CATSTGQGNHQPQHF	TGTGCCACCAGCACCGGACAGGGAAATCATCAGCCCCAGCATTTT
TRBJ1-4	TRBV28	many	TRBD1	CASSHDRGEKLFF	TGTGCCAGCAGCCACGACAGGGGCGAAAAACTGTTTTTT
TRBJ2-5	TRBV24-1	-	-	CATSERPGASETQYF	TGTGCCACCAGTGAGAGGCCGGGAGCATCAGAGACCCAGTACTTC
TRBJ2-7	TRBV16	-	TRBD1	CASSRMGQGLHEQYF	TGTGCCAGCAGTCGGATGGGACAGGGTCTCCACGAGCAGTACTTC
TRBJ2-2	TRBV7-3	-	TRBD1	CASRSTGGGELFF	TGTGCCAGCAGATCAACAGGGGGCGGGGAGCTGTTTTTT
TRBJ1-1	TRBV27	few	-	CASTPALNTEAFF	TGTGCCAGCACACCGGCCCTGAACACTGAAGCTTTCTTT
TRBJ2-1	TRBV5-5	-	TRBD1	CASTPDRNYNEQFF	TGTGCCAGCACCCCGGACAGGAATTACAATGAGCAGTTCTTC
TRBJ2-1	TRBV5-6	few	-	CASSFDRSNEQFF	TGTGCCAGCAGCTTCGACAGGTCAAATGAGCAGTTCTTC
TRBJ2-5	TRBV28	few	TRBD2	CASTPLGASGSKTQYF	TGTGCCAGCACCCCCCTGGGGGCTAGCGGGTCGAAGACCCAGTACTTC
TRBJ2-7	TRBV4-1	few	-	CASSHSPGYEQYF	TGCGCCAGCAGCCATTCCCCGGGCTACGAGCAGTACTTC
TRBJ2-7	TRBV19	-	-	CASSIAAGFNSYEQYF	TGTGCCAGTAGTATAGCAGCAGGGTTCAACTCCTACGAGCAGTACTTC
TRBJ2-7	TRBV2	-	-	CASSDRGASSYEQYF	TGTGCCAGCAGTGACAGGGGCGCAAGCTCCTACGAGCAGTACTTC
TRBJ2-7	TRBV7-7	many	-	CASSFGRGPYEQYF	TGTGCTAGCAGCTTTGGTCGGGGGCCCTACGAGCAGTACTTC
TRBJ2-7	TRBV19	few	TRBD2	CASSTPRTSGRFEQYF	TGTGCCAGTAGTACCCCCCGGACTAGCGGGAGGTTCGAGCAGTACTTC
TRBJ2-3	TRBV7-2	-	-	CASSPPITDTQYF	TGTGCCAGCAGCCCACCTATCACAGATACGCAGTATTTT
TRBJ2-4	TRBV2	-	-	CASRILAKNIQYF	TGTGCCAGCAGGATTCTAGCCAAAAACATTCAGTACTTC
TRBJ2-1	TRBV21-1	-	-	CASSCGTAFPNEQFF	TGTGCCAGCAGCTGTGGGACCGCCTTTCCCAATGAGCAGTTCTTC
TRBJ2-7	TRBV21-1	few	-	CASSLGDGEDRF	TGTGCCAGCAGCCTCGGGGATGGGGAAGATCGATTC
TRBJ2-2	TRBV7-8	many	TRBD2	CASTSGGRAGELFF	TGTGCCAGCACCAGCGGGGGGCGGGCCGGGGAGCTGTTTTTT
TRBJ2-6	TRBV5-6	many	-	CASSLDIAGANVLTF	TGTGCCAGCAGCTTGGATATCGCCGGGGCCAACGTCCTGACTTTC